A selection of T cell receptor beta chains follows, all from one sample in a study of CD8 T cells in Susac syndrome. TCRdb fed the immunoSEQ multiplex PCR reads into MiXCR, producing one record per CDR3 protein. The sample yields roughly 180,000 distinct CDR3 sequences, around 96% seen once. The material sequenced was CD4+ T cells from PBMCs. These receptors all stem from a human donor in good health. The CDR3 runs from the conserved cysteine through the conserved F or W.

>TRBV29-1|TRBJ2-3
CSVEVNWGDTQYF
>TRBV9|TRBJ2-1
CASSVGPGQGYNNEQFF
>TRBV5-4|TRBJ2-7
CASSLPGGAEQYF
>TRBV5-6|TRBJ1-6
CASSSRVHSPLHF
>TRBV7-2|TRBJ2-7
CASSGQMDEQYF
>TRBV4-1|TRBJ2-1
CASSRGTGIDEQFF
>TRBV29-1|TRBJ2-2
CSVTGFGTGELFF
>TRBV29-1|TRBJ1-2
CSVVPGNYGYTF
>TRBV5-1|TRBJ2-7
CASSLDGRPEQYF
>TRBV11-1|TRBJ2-1
CASSRRLAGGNNEQFF
>TRBV7-8|TRBJ1-5
CASSKGQGASVGQPQHF
>TRBV20-1|TRBJ2-5
CSAALAGGEETQYF